This T cell receptor beta chain comes out of a study of regulatory and conventional T cells in RAG deficiency. J gave up 3 bases and V 5 bases, and 16 bases lay outside the gene matches. CDR1 is SGHRS, CDR2 YFSETQ, per germline. CDR3 size: 17 residues. Genomic DNA came from blood conventional CD4+ T cells gated CD25-low CD127-high. TCRdb keeps only in-frame clones here, not all; method: immunoSEQ multiplex PCR. The data contain around 29,000 clones, around 96% of them singletons. General study findings and limits: Shannon entropy fell and Simpson indices rose in RAG-deficient patients. Shorter CDR3s in all patient subsets; >90% Treg-Tconv overlap in Omenn. In Omenn syndrome, sorted "Tregs" may be peripherally activated cells.

Comments on this clone: Its antigen is unknown.

The same sample was also studied in work on regulatory T cells. Per that paper: The primer mix had 52 TRBV and 13 TRBJ primers.

Material for sequencing was CD25- CD4+ T cells sorted from blood. This chain links TRBV5-1 with TRBJ2-7, with 8 positions matching TRBD1. The source of this sequence is a human donor in good health. The CDR3 nucleotides read TGCGCCAGCAGTCCTGGGACAGGAGCCTACACGCGCTACGAGCAGTACTTC. It is translated as CASSPGTGAYTRYEQYF.